The 5 T cell receptor beta chains below come from one sample, sequenced in a study of PD-1 blockade in mismatch repair-deficient tumors. Which antigens these TCRs recognize remains unknown. Sequencing was performed with immunoSEQ multiplex PCR; in TCRdb, only in-frame clones are kept and a portion is missing. The sample yields about 14,000 clones, 84% seen once. The time point denotes: approximately eleven-day in vitro stimulation with candidate neoantigen peptide 4. The specimen comprised cells cultured in vitro, sampled from a patient treated with pembrolizumab. Source of these receptors: an adult with mismatch repair-deficient cancer.

The chain recombines TRBV9 with TRBJ1-5; D ambiguous. There are 14 residues in the CDR3. Trimming took 0 bases from V and 1 from J, leaving 5 bases between them. Germline values: CDR1 SGDLS, CDR2 YYNGEE. CDR3 residues: CASSVGTSNQPQHF. Here the CDR3 DNA reads TGTGCCAGCAGCGTAGGAACCAGCAATCAGCCCCAGCATTTT. The whole variable domain, remainder taken from reference TRBV9 and TRBJ1-5, is DSGVTQTPKHLITATGQRVTLRCSPRSGDLSVYWYQQSLDQGLQFLIQYYNGEERAKGNILERFSAQQFPDLHSELNLSSLELGDSALYFCASSVGTSNQPQHFGDGTRLSIL.

This clone has only one observation. CDR3 loop: CASSLVVTQYF. In DNA form, the CDR3 reads TGTGCCAGCAGCCTCGTCGTGACCCAGTACTTC. The chain recombines TRBV11-1 with TRBJ2-5, with D unresolved. The CDR3 spans 11 residues. Per the germline V gene, CDR1 is SGHAT and CDR2 is FQDESV (reference sequence). V was shortened by 5 bases and J by 7 bases, with 8 bases between the two germline ends.

The chain uses TRBV5-6 and TRBJ1-2; TRBD1 agrees at 7 bases. The trim removed 1 base at V and 5 bases at J, leaving 5 bases unmatched. In germline, CDR1 is SGHDT, CDR2 YYEEEE. CDR3 size: 14 residues. This CDR3 reads CASSLLQGGYGYTF. Here the CDR3 DNA reads TGTGCCAGCAGCTTGCTCCAGGGGGGGTATGGCTACACCTTC.

This rearrangement joins TRBV28 to TRBJ2-3; 14 bases agree with TRBD2. Per the germline V gene, CDR1 is MDHEN and CDR2 is SYDVKM. The CDR3 runs 16 residues. The V segment lost 6 bases and the J segment 4 bases; nucleotides outside the gene matches: 6. This CDR3 is CASRPGLAGDSDTQYF. In DNA, the CDR3 is TGTGCCAGCAGACCGGGACTAGCGGGAGACTCAGATACGCAGTATTTT.

In its sample, this clone was seen once. This rearrangement joins TRBV29-1 to TRBJ1-2, with D maybe TRBD1 (5 bases). Trimming shortened V by 0 bases and J by 5 bases, and 16 bases separated the two germline ends. The CDR3 contains 15 residues. Germline V gene lookup returns CDR1 SQVTM and CDR2 ANQGSEA. The CDR3 loop reads CSVEDLRQGHYGYTF. In DNA form, the CDR3 reads TGCAGCGTTGAAGATCTTAGGCAGGGCCATTATGGCTACACCTTC. Combining the CDR3 with reference TRBV29-1 and TRBJ1-2 gives the whole variable domain SAVISQKPSRDICQRGTSLTIQCQVDSQVTMMFWYRQQPGQSLTLIATANQGSEATYESGFVIDKFPISRPNLTFSTLTVSNMSPEDSSIYLCSVEDLRQGHYGYTFGSGTRLTVV.